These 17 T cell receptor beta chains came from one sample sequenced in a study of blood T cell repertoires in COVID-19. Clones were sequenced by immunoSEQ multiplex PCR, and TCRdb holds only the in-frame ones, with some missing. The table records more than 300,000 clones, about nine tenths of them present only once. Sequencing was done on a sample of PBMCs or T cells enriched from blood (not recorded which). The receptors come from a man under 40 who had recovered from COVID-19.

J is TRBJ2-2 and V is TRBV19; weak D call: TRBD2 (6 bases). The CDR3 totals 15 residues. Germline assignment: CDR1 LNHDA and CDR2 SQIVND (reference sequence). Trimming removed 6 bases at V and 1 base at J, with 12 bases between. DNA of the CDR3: TGTGCCAGTAGGGACCGGGGGTTGAACACCGGGGAGCTGTTTTTT. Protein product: CASRDRGLNTGELFF.

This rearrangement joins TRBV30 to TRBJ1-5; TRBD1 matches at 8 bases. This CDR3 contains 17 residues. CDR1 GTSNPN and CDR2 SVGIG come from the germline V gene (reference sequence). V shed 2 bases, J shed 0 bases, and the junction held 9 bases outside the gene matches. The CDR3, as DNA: TGTGCCTGGAGTAGGACCGGGACAGGACATAGCAATCAGCCCCAGCATTTT. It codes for CAWSRTGTGHSNQPQHF.

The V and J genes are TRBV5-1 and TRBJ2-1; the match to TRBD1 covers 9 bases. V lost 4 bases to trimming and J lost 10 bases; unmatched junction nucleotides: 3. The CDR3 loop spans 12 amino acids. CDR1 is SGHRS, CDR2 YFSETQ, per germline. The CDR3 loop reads CASSRDRAEQFF. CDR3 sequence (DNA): TGCGCCAGCAGCCGGGACAGGGCCGAGCAGTTCTTC.

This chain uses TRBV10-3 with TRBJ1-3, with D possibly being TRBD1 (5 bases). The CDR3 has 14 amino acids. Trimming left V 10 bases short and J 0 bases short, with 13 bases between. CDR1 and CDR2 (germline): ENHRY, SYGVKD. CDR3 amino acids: CATRQTSSGNTIYF. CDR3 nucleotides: TGTGCCACCCGACAGACCTCCTCTGGAAACACCATATATTTT.

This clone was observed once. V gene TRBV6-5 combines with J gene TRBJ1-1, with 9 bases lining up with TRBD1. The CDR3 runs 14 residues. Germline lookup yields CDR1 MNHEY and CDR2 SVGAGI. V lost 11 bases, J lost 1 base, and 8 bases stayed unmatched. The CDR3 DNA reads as TGTGCCGCCCGGGAGGGACAGGGGAACACTGAAGCTTTCTTT. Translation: CAAREGQGNTEAFF.

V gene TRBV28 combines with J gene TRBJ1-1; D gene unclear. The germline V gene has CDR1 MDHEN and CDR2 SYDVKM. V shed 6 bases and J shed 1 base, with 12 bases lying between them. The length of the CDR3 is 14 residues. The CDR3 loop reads CASSPPGGNTEAFF. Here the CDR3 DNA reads TGTGCCAGCAGCCCCCCTGGAGGGAACACTGAAGCTTTCTTT.

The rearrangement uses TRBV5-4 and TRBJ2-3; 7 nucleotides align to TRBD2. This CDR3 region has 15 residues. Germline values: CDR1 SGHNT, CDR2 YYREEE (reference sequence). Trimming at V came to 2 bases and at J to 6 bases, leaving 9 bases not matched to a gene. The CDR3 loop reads CASSLERGGPDTQYF. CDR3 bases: TGTGCCAGCAGCTTAGAGCGCGGGGGACCGGATACGCAGTATTTT.

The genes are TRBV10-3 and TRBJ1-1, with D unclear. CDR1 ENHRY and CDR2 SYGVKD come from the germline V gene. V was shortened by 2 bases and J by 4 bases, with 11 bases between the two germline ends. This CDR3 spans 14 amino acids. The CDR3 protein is CAISEARGRTEAFF. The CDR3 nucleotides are TGTGCCATCAGTGAGGCTCGCGGGCGCACTGAAGCTTTCTTT.

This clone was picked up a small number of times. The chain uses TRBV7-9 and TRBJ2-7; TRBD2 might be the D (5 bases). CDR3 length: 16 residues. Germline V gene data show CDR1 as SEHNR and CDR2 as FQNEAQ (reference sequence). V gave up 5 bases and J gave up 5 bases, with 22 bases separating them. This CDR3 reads CASSTVSPGGTHEQYF. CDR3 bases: TGTGCCAGCAGCACCGTAAGCCCCGGAGGAACCCACGAGCAGTACTTC. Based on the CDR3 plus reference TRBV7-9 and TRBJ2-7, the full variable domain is DTGVSQNPRHKITKRGQNVTFRCDPISEHNRLYWYRQTLGQGPEFLTYFQNEAQLEKSRLLSDRFSAERPKGSFSTLEIQRTEQGDSAMYLCASSTVSPGGTHEQYFGPGTRLTVT.

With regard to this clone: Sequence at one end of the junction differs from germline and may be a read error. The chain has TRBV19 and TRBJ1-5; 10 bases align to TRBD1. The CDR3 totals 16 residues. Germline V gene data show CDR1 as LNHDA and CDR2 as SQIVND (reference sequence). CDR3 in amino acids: CASSIGGQGYNRPQHF. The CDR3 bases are TGTGCCAGTAGTATAGGGGGACAGGGGTATAATCGGCCCCAGCATTTT.

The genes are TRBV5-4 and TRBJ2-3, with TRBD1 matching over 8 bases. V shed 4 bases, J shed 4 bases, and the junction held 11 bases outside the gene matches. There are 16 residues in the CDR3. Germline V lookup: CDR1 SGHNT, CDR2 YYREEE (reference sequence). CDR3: CASSARQGIGADTQYF. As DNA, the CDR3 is TGTGCCAGCAGCGCACGACAGGGGATTGGGGCAGATACGCAGTATTTT.

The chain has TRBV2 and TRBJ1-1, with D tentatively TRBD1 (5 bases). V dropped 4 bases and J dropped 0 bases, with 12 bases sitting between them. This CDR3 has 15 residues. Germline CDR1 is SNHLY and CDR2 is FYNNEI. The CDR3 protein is CASSGARALNTEAFF. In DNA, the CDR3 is TGTGCCAGCAGTGGGGCCAGGGCATTGAACACTGAAGCTTTCTTT.

The chain's CDR3 is CASSSMGTSNEQFF. CDR3 DNA: TGTGCCAGTAGTTCAATGGGGACTAGCAATGAGCAGTTCTTC. This chain connects TRBV19 to TRBJ2-1, with 8 bases aligning to TRBD2. Germline CDR1 reads LNHDA; CDR2 reads SQIVND (reference sequence). With V trimmed by 5 bases and J by 6 bases, 6 bases remained unmatched. This CDR3 is 14 amino acids long.

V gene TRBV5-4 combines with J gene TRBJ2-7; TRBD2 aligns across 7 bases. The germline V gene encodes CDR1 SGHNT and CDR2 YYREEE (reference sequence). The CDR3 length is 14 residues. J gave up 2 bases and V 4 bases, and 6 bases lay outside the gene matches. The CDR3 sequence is CASSRSGIAYEQYF. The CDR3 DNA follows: TGTGCCAGCAGCCGAAGCGGGATCGCCTACGAGCAGTACTTC.

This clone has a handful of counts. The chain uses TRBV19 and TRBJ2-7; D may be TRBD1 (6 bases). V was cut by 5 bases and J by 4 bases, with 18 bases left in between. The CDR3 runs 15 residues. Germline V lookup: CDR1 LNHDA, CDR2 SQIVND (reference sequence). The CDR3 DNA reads TGTGCCAGTAGTCGGGATCGCAGGGGCGTGTACGAGCAGTACTTC. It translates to CASSRDRRGVYEQYF. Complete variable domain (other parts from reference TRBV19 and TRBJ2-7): DGGITQSPKYLFRKEGQNVTLSCEQNLNHDAMYWYRQDPGQGLRLIYYSQIVNDFQKGDIAEGYSVSREKKESFPLTVTSAQKNPTAFYLCASSRDRRGVYEQYFGPGTRLTVT.

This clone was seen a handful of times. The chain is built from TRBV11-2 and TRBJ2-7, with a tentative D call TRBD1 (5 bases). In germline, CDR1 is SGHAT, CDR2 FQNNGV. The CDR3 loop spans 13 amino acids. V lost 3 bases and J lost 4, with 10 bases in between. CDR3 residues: CASSLAPGYEQYF. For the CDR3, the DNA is TGTGCCAGCAGCTTGGCCCCAGGGTACGAGCAGTACTTC.

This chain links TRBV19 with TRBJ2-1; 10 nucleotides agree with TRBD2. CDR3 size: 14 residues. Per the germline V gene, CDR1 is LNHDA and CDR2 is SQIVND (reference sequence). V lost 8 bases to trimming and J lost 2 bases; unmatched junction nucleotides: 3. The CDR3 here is CASRSGRAYNEQFF. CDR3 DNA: TGTGCCAGTCGCAGCGGGAGGGCCTACAATGAGCAGTTCTTC. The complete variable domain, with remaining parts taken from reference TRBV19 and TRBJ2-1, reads DGGITQSPKYLFRKEGQNVTLSCEQNLNHDAMYWYRQDPGQGLRLIYYSQIVNDFQKGDIAEGYSVSREKKESFPLTVTSAQKNPTAFYLCASRSGRAYNEQFFGPGTRLTVL.